Included here is one T cell receptor beta chain sequence, with context. These data originate in a study of shared T cell receptors in the human thymus. Between the trimmed V and J ends, which lost 4 bases and 0 bases, there was a span of 10 bases. Germline CDR1 KGHSH, CDR2 LQKENI. The CDR3 has 15 amino acids. Sequencing was performed with immunoSEQ multiplex PCR; in TCRdb, only in-frame clones are kept and a portion is missing. The sample has roughly 660,000 clones; over 75% are singletons. This same sample was also taken into another study, of human thymus T cells. That source notes: Resections from corrective heart surgery supplied the thymus tissue. Related work showed strongly overlapping thymic repertoires across unrelated individuals.

Sequencing was done on a sample of thymocytes. The chain uses TRBV18 and TRBJ1-3; D is undetermined. This sequence originates from a boy under two years old with a congenital heart defect. CDR3 residues: CASSRPQSSGNTIYF. The CDR3 DNA follows: TGTGCCAGCTCACGCCCCCAGTCCTCTGGAAACACCATATATTTT.